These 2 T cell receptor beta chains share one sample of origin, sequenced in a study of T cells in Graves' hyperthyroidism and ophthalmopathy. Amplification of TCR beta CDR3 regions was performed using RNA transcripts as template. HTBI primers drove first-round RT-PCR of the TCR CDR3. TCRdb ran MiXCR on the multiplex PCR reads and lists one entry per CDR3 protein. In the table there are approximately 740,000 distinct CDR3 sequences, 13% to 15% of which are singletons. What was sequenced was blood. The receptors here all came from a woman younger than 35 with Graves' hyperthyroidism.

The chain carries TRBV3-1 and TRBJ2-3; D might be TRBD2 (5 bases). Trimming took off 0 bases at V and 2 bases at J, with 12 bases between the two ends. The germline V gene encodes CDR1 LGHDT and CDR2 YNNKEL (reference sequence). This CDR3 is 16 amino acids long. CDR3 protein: CASSQESRTVTDTQYF. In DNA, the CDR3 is TGTGCCAGCAGCCAAGAGTCAAGGACTGTCACAGATACGCAGTATTTT.

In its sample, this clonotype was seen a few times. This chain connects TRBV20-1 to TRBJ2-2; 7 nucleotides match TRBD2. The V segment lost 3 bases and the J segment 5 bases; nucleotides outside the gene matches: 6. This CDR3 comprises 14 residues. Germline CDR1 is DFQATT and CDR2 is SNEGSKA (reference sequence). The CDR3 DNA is TGCAGTGCTAGGGCGGGAGCTTTTACCGGGGAGCTGTTTTTT. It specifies CSARAGAFTGELFF.